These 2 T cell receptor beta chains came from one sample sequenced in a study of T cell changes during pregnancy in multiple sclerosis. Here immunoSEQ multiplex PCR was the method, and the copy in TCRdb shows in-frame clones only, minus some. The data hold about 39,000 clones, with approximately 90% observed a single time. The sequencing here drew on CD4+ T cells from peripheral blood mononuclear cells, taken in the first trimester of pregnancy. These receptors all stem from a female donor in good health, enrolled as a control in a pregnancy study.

The CDR3: CASSPTDQYTEAFF. The CDR3 DNA follows: TGTGCCAGCAGTCCGACAGACCAATACACTGAAGCTTTCTTT. The chain joins TRBV6-5 to TRBJ1-1, with a tentative D call TRBD1 (5 bases). The ends were cut back, 5 bases at V and 3 bases at J, with 13 bases in the middle. This CDR3 region has 14 residues. Germline V CDR1 and CDR2: MNHEY, SVGAGI.

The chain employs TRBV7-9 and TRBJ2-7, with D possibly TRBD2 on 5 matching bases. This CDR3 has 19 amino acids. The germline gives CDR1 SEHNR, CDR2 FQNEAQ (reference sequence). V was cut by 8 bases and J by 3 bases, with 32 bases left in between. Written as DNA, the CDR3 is TGTGCCAGCGGGGTTCCGGTAGGTGGGCGGGCGGCCATCTACTACGAGCAGTACTTC. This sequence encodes CASGVPVGGRAAIYYEQYF.